The 2 T cell receptor beta chains reported below all come from one sample, sequenced in a study of post-analysis software for immune sequencing data. The antigens for these receptors are not known. Study results and caveats: Patients used about 5 TRBV segments, including TRBV5-6, TRBV5-1 and TRBV20-1, more often than controls.

cDNA libraries for TCR beta contained unique molecular identifiers. In TCRdb, the PCR reads were re-called with MiXCR into one record per CDR3 protein. The data contain under 900,000 distinct CDR3 sequences, about 53% of them singletons. Sequenced sample: blood. These receptor sequences come from a girl aged 10 to 17 with multiple sclerosis.

About this clonotype: The junction differs from germline at one of its ends, possibly a read error. The rearrangement links TRBV5-1 to TRBJ2-7; D tentatively fits TRBD1 or TRBD2 (5 bases each). This CDR3 spans 14 amino acids. Germline V lookup: CDR1 SGHRS, CDR2 YFSETQ. The CDR3 is CASSLWGSSYEQYF. For the CDR3, the DNA is TGTGCCAGCAGTTTATGGGGGAGCTCCTACGAGCAGTACTTC.

This clonotype was counted a single time. This chain joins TRBV5-1 and TRBJ2-1; the match to TRBD1 covers 7 bases. The ends lost 4 bases at V and 0 bases at J; junction bases unmatched: 10. The CDR3 totals 17 residues. The germline CDR1 and CDR2 sequences are SGHRS and YFSETQ. The CDR3 loop is CASSVLGTEVSYNEQFF. The CDR3 nucleotides are TGCGCCAGCAGCGTGCTCGGGACAGAAGTCTCCTACAATGAGCAGTTCTTC.